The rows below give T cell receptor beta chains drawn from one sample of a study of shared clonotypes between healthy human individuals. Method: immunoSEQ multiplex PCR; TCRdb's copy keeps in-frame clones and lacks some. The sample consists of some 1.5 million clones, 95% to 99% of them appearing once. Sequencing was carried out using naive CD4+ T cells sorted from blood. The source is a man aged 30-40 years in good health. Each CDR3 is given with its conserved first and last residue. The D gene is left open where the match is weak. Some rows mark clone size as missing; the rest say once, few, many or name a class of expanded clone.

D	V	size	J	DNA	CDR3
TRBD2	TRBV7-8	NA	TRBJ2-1	TGTGCCAGCAGCCCGCCCCAGCGGGAGATCAATGAGCAGTTCTTC	CASSPPQREINEQFF
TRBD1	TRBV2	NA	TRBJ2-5	TGTGCCAGCAGCTTCCAGGGGGCCAGTCAAGAGACCCAGTACTTC	CASSFQGASQETQYF
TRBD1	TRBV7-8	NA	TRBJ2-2	TGTGCCAGCAGCTTATCTTCTGACAGGGGGGTCGCCGGGGAGCTGTTTTTT	CASSLSSDRGVAGELFF
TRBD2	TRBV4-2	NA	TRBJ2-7	TGTGCCAGCAGCCAAGATAACCTAGCGGGAACATCCGACGAGCAGTACTTC	CASSQDNLAGTSDEQYF
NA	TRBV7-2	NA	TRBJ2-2	TGTGCCAGCAGCTTAGCGGGAGGTGTTTCCGGGGAGCTGTTTTTT	CASSLAGGVSGELFF
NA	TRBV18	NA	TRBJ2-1	TGTGCCAGCTCACCACCGGTTGCTCCTGAGCAGTTCTTC	CASSPPVAPEQFF
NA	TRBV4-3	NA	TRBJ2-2	TGCGCCAGCAGCTTATTAGCGGACTCGAACACCGGGGAGCTGTTTTTT	CASSLLADSNTGELFF
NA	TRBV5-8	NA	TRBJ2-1	TGTGCCAGCAGCTTGGGGCTAGGACTGATATCTAATGAGCAGTTCTTC	CASSLGLGLISNEQFF
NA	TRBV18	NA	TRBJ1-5	TGTGCCAGCTCACTCAGCAGGACAGAAAATCAGCCCCAGCATTTT	CASSLSRTENQPQHF
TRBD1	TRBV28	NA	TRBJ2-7	TGTGCCAGCAGCGCCACACGGGACAGTCTCGTTGGCGAGCAGTACTTC	CASSATRDSLVGEQYF
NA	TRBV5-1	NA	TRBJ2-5	TGCGCCAGCAGCTTCGGGACTCTGAAAGAGACCCAGTACTTC	CASSFGTLKETQYF
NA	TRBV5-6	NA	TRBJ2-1	TGTGCCAGCAGCAATAGGTGGGGCCAAGAACACAATGAGCAGTTCTTC	CASSNRWGQEHNEQFF
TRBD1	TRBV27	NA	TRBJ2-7	TGTGCCAGCAGTTTAGGACAGGGTCCCCACGAGCAGTACTTC	CASSLGQGPHEQYF
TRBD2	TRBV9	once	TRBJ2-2	TGTGCCAGCAGCGTTGGGCTAGCGGGAGATTCCGGGGAGCTGTTTTTT	CASSVGLAGDSGELFF
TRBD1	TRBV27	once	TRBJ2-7	TGTGCCAGCAGTTTATTTGTGACAGGGGGATCCTACGAGCAGTACTTC	CASSLFVTGGSYEQYF
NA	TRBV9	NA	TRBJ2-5	TGTGCCAGCAGCGTAGTGGGGGGGACCCAGTACTTC	CASSVVGGTQYF
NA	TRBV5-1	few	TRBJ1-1	TGCGCCAGCAGCTTTAGGGGCAGGACGAACACTGAAGCTTTCTTT	CASSFRGRTNTEAFF
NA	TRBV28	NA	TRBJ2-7	TGTGCCAGCAGTAGGACTGGCTACGAGCAGTACTTC	CASSRTGYEQYF
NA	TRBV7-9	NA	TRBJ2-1	TGTGCCAGCAGCTCAGTGCCCGAGCAGTTCTTC	CASSSVPEQFF
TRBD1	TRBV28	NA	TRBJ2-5	TGTGCCAGCAGTTTGGGGACAGGACAGTACTTC	CASSLGTGQYF
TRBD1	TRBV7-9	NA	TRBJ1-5	TGTGCCAGCAGCCCAGGATCGACAGGGAATCAGCCCCAGCATTTT	CASSPGSTGNQPQHF
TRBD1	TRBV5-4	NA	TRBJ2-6	TGTGCCAGCAGCCAGGGGGCTGGGGCCAACGTCCTGACTTTC	CASSQGAGANVLTF
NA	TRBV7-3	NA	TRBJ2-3	TGTGCCAGCAGCTTAGGGGGGACCACAGATACGCAGTATTTT	CASSLGGTTDTQYF
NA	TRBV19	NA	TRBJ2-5	TGTGCCAGTAGTAGTACAGGGCGATTCCAAGAGACCCAGTACTTC	CASSSTGRFQETQYF
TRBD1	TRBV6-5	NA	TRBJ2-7	TGTGCCAGCAGTGCCGGGACAGGTGCCTGGAAGCAGTACTTC	CASSAGTGAWKQYF
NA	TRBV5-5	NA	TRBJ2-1	TGTGCCAGCAGCTTAGGTAGTTCTGATGAGCAGTTCTTC	CASSLGSSDEQFF
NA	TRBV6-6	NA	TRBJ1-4	TGTGCCAGCACAAAGGGACACATTAATGAAAAACTGTTTTTT	CASTKGHINEKLFF
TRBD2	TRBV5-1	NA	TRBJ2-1	TGCGCCAGTAGCCCCGGGACTAGCGGGGGGGTGAACAATGAGCAGTTCTTC	CASSPGTSGGVNNEQFF